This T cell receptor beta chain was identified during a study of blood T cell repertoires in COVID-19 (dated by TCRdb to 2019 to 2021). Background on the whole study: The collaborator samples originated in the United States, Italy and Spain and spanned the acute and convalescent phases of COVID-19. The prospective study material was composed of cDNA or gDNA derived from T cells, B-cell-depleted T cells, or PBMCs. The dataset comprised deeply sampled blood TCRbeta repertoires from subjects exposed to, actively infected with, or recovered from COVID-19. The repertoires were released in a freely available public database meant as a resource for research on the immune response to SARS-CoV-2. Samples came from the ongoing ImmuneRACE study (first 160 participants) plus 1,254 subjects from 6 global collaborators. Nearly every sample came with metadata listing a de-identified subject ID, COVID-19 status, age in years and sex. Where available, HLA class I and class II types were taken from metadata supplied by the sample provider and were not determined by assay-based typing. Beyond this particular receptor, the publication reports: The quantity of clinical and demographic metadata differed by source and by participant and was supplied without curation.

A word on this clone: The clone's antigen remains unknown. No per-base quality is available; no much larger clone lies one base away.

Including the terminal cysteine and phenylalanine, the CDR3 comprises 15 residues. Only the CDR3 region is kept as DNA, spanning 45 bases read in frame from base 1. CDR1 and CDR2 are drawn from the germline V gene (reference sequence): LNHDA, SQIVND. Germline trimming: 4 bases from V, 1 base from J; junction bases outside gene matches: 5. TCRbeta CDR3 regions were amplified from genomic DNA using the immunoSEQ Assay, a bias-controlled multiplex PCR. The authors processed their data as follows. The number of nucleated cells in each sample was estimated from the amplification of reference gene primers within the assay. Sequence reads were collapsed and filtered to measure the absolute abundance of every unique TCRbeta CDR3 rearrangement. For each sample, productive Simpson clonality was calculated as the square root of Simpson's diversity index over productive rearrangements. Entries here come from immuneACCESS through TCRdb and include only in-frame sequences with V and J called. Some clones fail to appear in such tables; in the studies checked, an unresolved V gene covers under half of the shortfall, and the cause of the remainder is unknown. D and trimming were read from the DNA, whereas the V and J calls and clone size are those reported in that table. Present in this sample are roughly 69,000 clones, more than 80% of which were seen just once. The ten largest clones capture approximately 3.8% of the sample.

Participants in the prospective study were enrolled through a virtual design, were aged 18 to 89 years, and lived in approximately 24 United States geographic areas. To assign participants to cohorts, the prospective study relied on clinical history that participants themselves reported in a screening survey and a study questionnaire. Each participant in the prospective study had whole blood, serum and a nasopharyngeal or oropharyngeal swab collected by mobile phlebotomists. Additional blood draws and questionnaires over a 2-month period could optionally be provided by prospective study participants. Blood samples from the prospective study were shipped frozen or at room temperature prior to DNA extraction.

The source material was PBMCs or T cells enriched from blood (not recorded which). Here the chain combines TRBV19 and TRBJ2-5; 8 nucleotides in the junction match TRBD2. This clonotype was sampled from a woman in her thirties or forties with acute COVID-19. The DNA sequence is TGTGCCAGTAGTAAACTAGCGGTAAGCCAAGAGACCCAGTACTTC. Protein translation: CASSKLAVSQETQYF.